The 32 T cell receptor beta chains below were found in one sample sequenced in a study of shared clonotypes between healthy human individuals. This table comes from immunoSEQ multiplex PCR, and its TCRdb copy is limited to in-frame clones, with some not included. Among around 1.1 million clones listed, 70% to 80% were seen once. The sample consisted of memory CD4+ T cells from PBMCs. Subset defined: CD45RA-negative fraction. These TCRs come from a man aged 18-30 years in good health. Some clones in this sample may be carry-over from other donors' samples.

This chain links TRBV14 with TRBJ2-2, with a weak D call TRBD1 (6 bases). Trimming removed 6 bases from V and 6 bases from J, with 11 bases in between. The CDR3 has 13 residues. The germline V gene has CDR1 SGHDN and CDR2 FVKESK. This CDR3 reads CASRLQGSGELFF. CDR3 DNA sequence: TGTGCCAGCAGGCTACAGGGATCCGGGGAGCTGTTTTTT.

This clone was counted between two and nine times. The chain is built from TRBV5-4 and TRBJ1-4; possibly TRBD1 for D (5 bases). V lost 3 bases and J lost 8, with 17 bases in between. This CDR3 is built from 15 residues. Germline V lookup: CDR1 SGHNT, CDR2 YYREEE (reference sequence). The CDR3 coding sequence is TGTGCCAGCAGCTCAGCCGGGCAGGGTCGAGAAAAACTGTTTTTT. Translated, it gives CASSSAGQGREKLFF.

This clone showed up just a few times. The chain carries TRBV11-2 and TRBJ2-1; a possible D gene is TRBD2 (5 bases). The germline V and J ends were trimmed by 7 bases and 4 bases, with 14 bases remaining between them. CDR1 and CDR2 (germline): SGHAT, FQNNGV. This CDR3 contains 14 residues. CDR3 coding DNA: TGTGCCAGCACCAAAAACCCGGGATACAATGAGCAGTTCTTC. It yields the protein CASTKNPGYNEQFF.

V and J are TRBV9 and TRBJ2-1; TRBD2 matches at 13 bases. CDR1 is SGDLS and CDR2 is YYNGEE in the germline V gene. The CDR3 contains 17 residues. Trimming removed 2 bases from V and 5 bases from J; junction bases left unmatched: 7. In DNA form, the CDR3 reads TGTGCCAGCAGCGTCTCGACTAGCGGGAGGTGGGACAATGAGCAGTTCTTC. As protein: CASSVSTSGRWDNEQFF.

The CDR3 nucleotides read TGTGCCAGCAGGGTGTCAGGGCTCTATGGCTACACCTTC. It is translated as CASRVSGLYGYTF. The rearrangement links TRBV28 to TRBJ1-2; TRBD1 might be the D (5 bases). The CDR3 has 13 amino acids. Germline CDR1 reads MDHEN; CDR2 reads SYDVKM. Trimming left V 6 bases short and J 4 bases short, with 12 bases between.

The chain is built from TRBV7-2 and TRBJ2-3, with TRBD2 matching 9 bases. Germline V gene lookup returns CDR1 SGHTA and CDR2 FQGNSA. Trimming took 0 bases from V and 1 from J; bases not matched to a gene: 8. This CDR3 has 18 residues. CDR3: CASSLAPASGTRTDTQYF. The DNA for the CDR3 is TGTGCCAGCAGCTTAGCTCCGGCTAGCGGGACCCGCACAGATACGCAGTATTTT.

This chain connects TRBV7-2 to TRBJ2-7, with TRBD1 matching 8 bases. The V segment lost 5 bases and the J segment 6 bases; nucleotides outside the gene matches: 6. The CDR3 extends over 13 amino acids. Germline loops: CDR1 SGHTA, CDR2 FQGNSA. The CDR3 sequence: CASSVGTGPEQYF. In DNA form, the CDR3 reads TGTGCCAGCAGCGTCGGGACAGGCCCCGAGCAGTACTTC.

This clone was detected once. The gene calls are TRBV27 and TRBJ2-6; D call uncertain. CDR1 and CDR2 from the germline V gene are MNHEY and SMNVEV (reference sequence). V shed 5 bases and J shed 1 base, with 9 bases lying between them. The CDR3 is 15 residues long. The CDR3 is CASSTTDSGANVLTF. Here the CDR3 DNA reads TGTGCCAGCAGTACAACAGATTCTGGGGCCAACGTCCTGACTTTC.

V gene TRBV7-7 combines with J gene TRBJ2-1; 11 nucleotides align to TRBD2. This CDR3 contains 15 residues. Germline lookup yields CDR1 SSHAT and CDR2 FNYEAQ (reference sequence). V was clipped by 5 bases and J by 3 bases; unmatched bases: 3. CDR3 nucleotides: TGTGCCAGCAGCGAGACTAGCGGGAACTACAATGAGCAGTTCTTC. As protein: CASSETSGNYNEQFF.

V gene TRBV4-1 combines with J gene TRBJ2-4; no clear D. CDR1 and CDR2 (germline): MGHRA, YSYEKL. CDR3 length: 15 amino acids. V lost 5 bases and J 3 bases, leaving 14 bases between the germline ends. The CDR3 nucleotides are TGCGCCAGCAGCAGAGAAGGGCAGGTCAAAAACATTCAGTACTTC. Residues: CASSREGQVKNIQYF.

The rearrangement joins TRBV5-1 to TRBJ2-3, with D unclear. This CDR3 has 15 amino acids. Per the germline V gene, CDR1 is SGHRS and CDR2 is YFSETQ. Trimming removed 5 bases at V and 2 bases at J, with 15 bases between. CDR3 DNA: TGCGCCAGCAGTAATGGCAGGCTCGCCACAGATACGCAGTATTTT. Its protein is CASSNGRLATDTQYF.

This clone was observed a few times. Other DNA variants within this sample encode the same CDR3. The chain is built from TRBV5-1 and TRBJ2-2; 9 positions agree with TRBD1. With 3 bases clipped from V and 1 base from J, the junction kept 1 base outside the gene matches. This CDR3 spans 15 amino acids. CDR1 is SGHRS and CDR2 is YFSETQ in the germline V gene. The CDR3 sequence is CASSSGQGNTGELFF. As DNA, the CDR3 is TGCGCCAGCAGCTCGGGACAGGGGAACACCGGGGAGCTGTTTTTT.

This sequence joins TRBV14 and TRBJ2-1; D is perhaps TRBD2 (5 bases). The length of the CDR3 is 15 residues. Germline V gene data show CDR1 as SGHDN and CDR2 as FVKESK. With 5 bases removed from V and 2 bases from J, the gap between germline ends came to 13 bases. The CDR3 sequence is CASSYTSLAYNEQFF. CDR3 DNA: TGTGCCAGCAGCTACACTAGTTTAGCCTACAATGAGCAGTTCTTC.

The V gene is TRBV27, the J gene TRBJ2-1; the D gene is possibly TRBD2 (6 bases). With 6 bases removed from V and 4 bases from J, the gap between germline ends came to 25 bases. This CDR3 region has 18 residues. Germline V gives CDR1 MNHEY, CDR2 SMNVEV (reference sequence). CDR3 sequence: CASRALGRGSGLYNEQFF. DNA of the CDR3: TGTGCCAGCAGGGCCCTAGGTCGTGGAAGCGGACTATACAATGAGCAGTTCTTC.

The table lists this clone with a few counts. A read error is possible here, since a much larger clone lies one base away. The identical CDR3 is also encoded by other nucleotide sequences in the sample. This rearrangement joins TRBV29-1 to TRBJ1-2; D uncertain. The CDR3 has 8 amino acids. Germline CDR1 and CDR2: SQVTM and ANQGSEA. V lost 6 bases and J lost 6, with 2 bases in between. The CDR3 DNA reads TGCAGCGTAAATGGCTACACCTTC. Encoded protein: CSVNGYTF. The variable domain in full, completed from reference TRBV29-1 and TRBJ1-2, reads SAVISQKPSRDICQRGTSLTIQCQVDSQVTMMFWYRQQPGQSLTLIATANQGSEATYESGFVIDKFPISRPNLTFSTLTVSNMSPEDSSIYLCSVNGYTFGSGTRLTVV.

The rearrangement joins TRBV28 to TRBJ1-4; tentative D call: TRBD1 (5 bases). CDR1 and CDR2 from the germline V gene are MDHEN and SYDVKM. This CDR3 has 12 amino acids. V dropped 6 bases and J dropped 8 bases, with 10 bases sitting between them. The DNA for the CDR3 is TGTGCCAGCAGGTTGGGGGGGGAAAAACTGTTTTTT. As protein: CASRLGGEKLFF.

This rearrangement joins TRBV7-2 to TRBJ2-3; no clear D gene. Germline V gene data show CDR1 as SGHTA and CDR2 as FQGNSA. Between the trimmed V and J ends, which lost 1 base and 6 bases, there was a span of 8 bases. The CDR3 runs 13 residues. The CDR3 region has the DNA TGTGCCAGCAGCTTAGTAGGAGCGGATACGCAGTATTTT. As protein: CASSLVGADTQYF.

This sequence joins TRBV5-1 and TRBJ1-2; TRBD1 is a possible D gene (5 bases). V lost 4 bases and J 6 bases, leaving 16 bases between the germline ends. This CDR3 contains 14 residues. Germline V gives CDR1 SGHRS, CDR2 YFSETQ. In DNA form, the CDR3 reads TGCGCCAGCAGCCCACTGGGGGGTCGGGATGGCTACACCTTC. Translated, it gives CASSPLGGRDGYTF.

V usage is TRBV29-1 and J usage is TRBJ2-5; D gene uncertain. The end of the DNA fits TRBJ2-7 better, so the J call may be wrong. Germline V gene data show CDR1 as SQVTM and CDR2 as ANQGSEA. The CDR3 runs 12 residues. CDR3 loop: CSVASGSYEQYF. The CDR3 DNA sequence: TGCAGCGTTGCGTCAGGATCCTACGAGCAGTACTTC.

V is TRBV5-6 and J is TRBJ2-3; 9 nucleotides match TRBD1. The CDR3 spans 14 residues. J lost 5 bases, V lost 7 bases, and 8 bases had no gene match. Per germline, CDR1 SGHDT and CDR2 YYEEEE. In nucleotides, the CDR3 is TGTGCCAGCGTTCACAGGGGGCATAAAGATACGCAGTATTTT. It encodes CASVHRGHKDTQYF.

The chain links TRBV28 to TRBJ2-7; 10 bases line up with TRBD2. CDR1 and CDR2 (germline): MDHEN, SYDVKM. The CDR3 contains 15 residues. The J segment lost 0 bases and the V segment lost 5 bases, leaving 4 bases of the junction unmatched. The CDR3 here is CASSETSGVSYEQYF. Here the CDR3 DNA reads TGTGCCAGCAGTGAAACTAGCGGGGTCTCCTACGAGCAGTACTTC.

The V and J genes are TRBV9 and TRBJ2-1; possible D gene TRBD2, 5 bases. The germline gives CDR1 SGDLS, CDR2 YYNGEE. The CDR3 spans 17 residues. V lost 3 bases, J lost 0 bases, and 16 bases lay in between. CDR3 bases: TGTGCCAGCAGCGCCGGTTACGGGAAAAGCTCCTACAATGAGCAGTTCTTC. Protein sequence: CASSAGYGKSSYNEQFF.

This clone was recorded only once. The chain joins TRBV7-9 to TRBJ2-3; D gene ambiguous. The CDR3 spans 14 residues. The germline CDR1 and CDR2 sequences are SEHNR and FQNEAQ (reference sequence). Trimming took off 3 bases at V and 0 bases at J, with 7 bases between the two ends. CDR3 in amino acids: CASSFGYSTDTQYF. The CDR3 DNA follows: TGTGCCAGCAGCTTCGGGTATAGCACAGATACGCAGTATTTT.

This clone was picked up a small number of times. The chain couples TRBV29-1 to TRBJ2-5; D ambiguous. The CDR3 is made up of 14 amino acids. Looked up from germline, CDR1 is SQVTM and CDR2 is ANQGSEA. The ends were cut back, 8 bases at V and 2 bases at J, with 18 bases in the middle. CDR3 amino acids: CSTAKGLHQETQYF. CDR3 nucleotides: TGCAGCACTGCAAAAGGGCTACATCAAGAGACCCAGTACTTC.

The rearrangement links TRBV10-1 to TRBJ2-1; TRBD1 matches at 9 bases. After removal of 6 bases from V and 0 bases from J, the junction contained 18 bases not matched to a gene. Germline values: CDR1 WNHNN, CDR2 SYGVQD (reference sequence). This CDR3 is built from 20 residues. In DNA form, the CDR3 reads TGCGCCAGCAGAGACTTCCGGGACAGGGAGGACCTGAGCTCCTACAATGAGCAGTTCTTC. This sequence encodes CASRDFRDREDLSSYNEQFF.

The table lists this clone with a few counts. This chain joins TRBV6-5 and TRBJ2-3; TRBD2 is a possible D gene (5 bases). The CDR3 has 15 residues. The ends were cut back, 2 bases at V and 3 bases at J, with 12 bases in the middle. Germline CDR1 MNHEY, CDR2 SVGAGI. CDR3 amino acids: CASSYRWRYTDTQYF. As DNA, the CDR3 is TGTGCCAGCAGTTACAGGTGGAGGTATACAGATACGCAGTATTTT.

This chain connects TRBV15 to TRBJ2-1; 11 nucleotides align to TRBD2. The CDR3 runs to 18 residues. Germline CDR1 reads LNHNV; CDR2 reads YYDKDF (reference sequence). V was clipped by 5 bases and J by 0 bases; unmatched bases: 9. CDR3 residues: CATSQIGLAGPSYNEQFF. CDR3 coding DNA: TGTGCCACCAGCCAAATAGGACTAGCGGGCCCCTCCTACAATGAGCAGTTCTTC.

The chain employs TRBV11-2 and TRBJ2-1, with 7 bases that match TRBD2. This CDR3 is built from 14 residues. Germline-derived CDR1 and CDR2 are SGHAT and FQNNGV. Trimming removed 5 bases from V and 7 bases from J; junction bases left unmatched: 8. The CDR3 coding sequence is TGTGCCAGCAGCGCACTAGCGATCGTTAATGAGCAGTTCTTC. Its protein is CASSALAIVNEQFF.

The CDR3 bases are TGTGCCAGCAGTGTTGGGACAGGGGTGGGAACTGAAGCTTTCTTT. Protein sequence: CASSVGTGVGTEAFF. The V call is TRBV2, the J call TRBJ1-1; 10 bases align to TRBD1. Germline loops: CDR1 SNHLY, CDR2 FYNNEI. CDR3 size: 15 residues. With 4 bases clipped from V and 5 bases from J, the junction kept 7 bases outside the gene matches.

About this clone: A read error may produce the germline difference seen at one junction end. V usage is TRBV18 and J usage is TRBJ2-5, with a possible D match to TRBD2 (6 bases). The germline CDR1 and CDR2 sequences are KGHSH and LQKENI. The CDR3 contains 14 residues. The CDR3 DNA reads as TGTGCCAGCTCGCCACCACTAGCACAAGAGACCCAGTACTTC. Residues: CASSPPLAQETQYF.

This sequence joins TRBV28 and TRBJ1-1; 7 bases fit TRBD1. The J segment lost 3 bases and the V segment lost 8 bases, leaving 9 bases of the junction unmatched. The CDR3 totals 14 residues. Germline CDR1 is MDHEN and CDR2 is SYDVKM. The CDR3 DNA follows: TGTGCCAGCGGGGACAGTATCCGGGACACTGAAGCTTTCTTT. Residues: CASGDSIRDTEAFF.

The rearrangement links TRBV28 to TRBJ1-5; a weak D match, TRBD1 (5 bases). This CDR3 is 16 amino acids long. Trimming stripped 2 bases from V and 1 base from J, with 12 bases between. CDR1 and CDR2 from the germline V gene are MDHEN and SYDVKM. The CDR3 DNA reads as TGTGCCAGCAGTTTAGGCAGGGTCGTAAGCAATCAGCCCCAGCATTTT. It codes for CASSLGRVVSNQPQHF. Full variable domain (missing parts from reference TRBV28 and TRBJ1-5): DVKVTQSSRYLVKRTGEKVFLECVQDMDHENMFWYRQDPGLGLRLIYFSYDVKMKEKGDIPEGYSVSREKKERFSLILESASTNQTSMYLCASSLGRVVSNQPQHFGDGTRLSIL.